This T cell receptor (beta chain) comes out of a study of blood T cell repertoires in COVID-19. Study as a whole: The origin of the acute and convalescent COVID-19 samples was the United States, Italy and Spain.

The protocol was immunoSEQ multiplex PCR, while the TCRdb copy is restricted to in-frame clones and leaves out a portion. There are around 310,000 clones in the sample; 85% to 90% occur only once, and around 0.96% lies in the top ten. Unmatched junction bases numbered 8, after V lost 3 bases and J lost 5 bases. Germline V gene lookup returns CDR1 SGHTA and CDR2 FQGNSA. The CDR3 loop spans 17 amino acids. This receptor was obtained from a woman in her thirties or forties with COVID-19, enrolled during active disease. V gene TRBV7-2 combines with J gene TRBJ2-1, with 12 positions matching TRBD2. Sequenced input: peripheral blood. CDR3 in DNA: TGTGCCAGCAGCTTTTTCCTAGCGGGGGGGCCCCACAATGAGCAGTTCTTC. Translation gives CASSFFLAGGPHNEQFF. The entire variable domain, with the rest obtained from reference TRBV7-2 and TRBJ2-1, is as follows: GAGVSQSPSNKVTEKGKDVELRCDPISGHTALYWYRQSLGQGLEFLIYFQGNSAPDKSGLPSDRFSAERTGGSVSTLTIQRTQQEDSAVYLCASSFFLAGGPHNEQFFGPGTRLTVL.